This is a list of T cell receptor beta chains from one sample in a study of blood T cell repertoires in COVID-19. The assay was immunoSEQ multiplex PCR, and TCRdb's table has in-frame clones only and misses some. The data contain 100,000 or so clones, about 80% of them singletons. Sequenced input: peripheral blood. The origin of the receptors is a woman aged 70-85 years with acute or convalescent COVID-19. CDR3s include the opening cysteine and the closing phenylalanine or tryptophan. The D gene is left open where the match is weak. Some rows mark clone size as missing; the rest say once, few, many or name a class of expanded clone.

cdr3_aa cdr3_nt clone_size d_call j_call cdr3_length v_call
CATSSRRDTFNYGYTF TGTGCCACCAGCAGCCGCCGGGATACCTTTAACTATGGCTACACCTTC . . TRBJ1-2 16 TRBV15
CASSEQGVSYEQYF TGTGCCAGCAGCGAGCAGGGGGTCTCCTACGAGCAGTACTTC . TRBD1 TRBJ2-7 14 TRBV5-4
CASSLVAGTNTGELFF TGTGCCAGCAGCTTAGTAGCGGGGACGAACACCGGGGAGCTGTTTTTT . TRBD2 TRBJ2-2 16 TRBV7-2
CASSLTGGEKLFF TGTGCCAGCAGCCTCACAGGGGGAGAAAAACTGTTTTTT . TRBD1 TRBJ1-4 13 TRBV12-3/TRBV12-4
CASRRGTEAFF TGTGCCAGCCGGCGGGGCACTGAAGCTTTCTTT . . TRBJ1-1 11 TRBV6-5
CASSEGQDGETQYF TGCGCCAGCAGCGAAGGACAGGACGGGGAGACCCAGTACTTC . TRBD1 TRBJ2-5 14 TRBV5-1
CASSVDRGLGNSPLHF TGCGCCAGCAGCGTGGACAGGGGTTTGGGTAATTCACCCCTCCACTTT . TRBD1 TRBJ1-6 16 TRBV5-1
CSVEDWGGVDGTDTQYF TGCAGCGTTGAAGATTGGGGAGGGGTTGACGGGACAGATACGCAGTATTTT . TRBD2 TRBJ2-3 17 TRBV29-1
CASSLWQGNTEAFF TGTGCCAGCAGTTTATGGCAGGGAAACACTGAAGCTTTCTTT . . TRBJ1-1 14 TRBV27
CASSRGQGRSPLHF TGTGCCAGCAGCCGCGGACAGGGGAGGTCACCCCTCCACTTT . TRBD1 TRBJ1-6 14 TRBV5-5
CASSLIAGLGNEQFF TGTGCCAGCAGCTTAATAGCGGGGCTTGGTAATGAGCAGTTCTTC . TRBD2 TRBJ2-1 15 TRBV7-3
CASSLAGTVAGELFF TGTGCCAGCAGCTTGGCCGGGACAGTCGCCGGGGAGCTGTTTTTT few TRBD1 TRBJ2-2 15 TRBV5-6
CASSVDRGNTDTQYF TGCGCCAGCAGCGTCGACAGGGGGAACACAGATACGCAGTATTTT . TRBD1 TRBJ2-3 15 TRBV5-1
CASSPRTGDRETQYF TGTGCCAGTAGTCCCCGGACAGGGGATAGGGAGACCCAGTACTTC few TRBD1 TRBJ2-5 15 TRBV19
CATMGQPGTEAFF TGCGCCACCATGGGACAGCCGGGCACTGAAGCTTTCTTT . TRBD1 TRBJ1-1 13 TRBV5-1
CASSLGPSSYNEQFF TGTGCCAGCAGCTTAGGCCCCAGCTCCTACAATGAGCAGTTCTTC . . TRBJ2-1 15 TRBV7-2
CASSSTENTEAFF TGTGCCAGCAGCTCCACAGAGAACACTGAAGCTTTCTTT . . TRBJ1-1 13 TRBV7-9
CASSQGHLNSPLHF TGTGCCAGCTCCCAGGGACACCTTAATTCACCCCTCCACTTT . . TRBJ1-6 14 TRBV18
CASSSAGVPVRDSPLHF TGTGCCAGCAGCTCGGCAGGGGTCCCCGTGCGGGATTCACCCCTCCACTTT . . TRBJ1-6 17 TRBV5-4
CASSATGNTEAFF TGTGCCAGCAGCGCGACAGGGAACACTGAAGCTTTCTTT . . TRBJ1-1 13 TRBV5-6
CASRGQGVEKLFF TGTGCCAGCCGGGGACAGGGTGTTGAAAAACTGTTTTTT . TRBD1 TRBJ1-4 13 TRBV6-5
CASSYGALGTEAFF TGTGCCAGCAGTTACGGGGCATTAGGTACTGAAGCTTTCTTT . . TRBJ1-1 14 TRBV6-5
CASSGGRQPQHF TGCGCCAGCAGTGGAGGCCGCCAGCCCCAGCATTTT once . TRBJ1-5 12 TRBV10-2
CASSDAGGGLRDGYTF TGTGCCAGCAGTGACGCCGGGGGAGGGCTGCGGGATGGCTACACCTTC once . TRBJ1-2 16 TRBV2
CSVEGTGGWEEETQYF TGCAGCGTTGAGGGGACAGGGGGCTGGGAGGAAGAGACCCAGTACTTC . TRBD1 TRBJ2-5 16 TRBV29-1
CASNSVQGATSSGNTIYF TGTGCCAGCAACTCCGTACAGGGGGCCACATCTTCAGGAAACACCATATATTTT . TRBD1 TRBJ1-3 18 TRBV7-8
CATSSPVPQGVTDTQYF TGTGCCACCAGCAGCCCCGTCCCCCAGGGTGTGACAGATACGCAGTATTTT . . TRBJ2-3 17 TRBV15
CSVDKQIQETQYF TGCAGCGTTGATAAACAGATCCAAGAGACCCAGTACTTC . . TRBJ2-5 13 TRBV29-1
CASSYSLGQENYGYTF TGTGCCAGCAGTTACTCCCTGGGACAGGAGAACTATGGCTACACCTTC . TRBD1 TRBJ1-2 16 TRBV6-5
CASSKANFSGTGHSNTEAFF TGTGCCAGCAGCAAAGCGAACTTCTCCGGGACAGGGCACTCGAACACTGAAGCTTTCTTT . . TRBJ1-1 20 TRBV21-1
CASSARQGARTEAFF TGTGCCAGCAGCGCAAGACAGGGGGCGCGCACTGAAGCTTTCTTT . TRBD1 TRBJ1-1 15 TRBV5-5
CASSLAGADYTF TGTGCCAGCAGTTTAGCGGGGGCCGACTACACCTTC . . TRBJ1-2 12 TRBV12-3/TRBV12-4
CASSSTGVEETQYF TGTGCCAGCAGCTCGACAGGGGTTGAGGAGACCCAGTACTTC once TRBD1 TRBJ2-5 14 TRBV7-8
CASSFGTLNTEAFF TGTGCCAGCAGCTTTGGCACACTGAACACTGAAGCTTTCTTT . . TRBJ1-1 14 TRBV13
CASSFGGGGSYNSPLHF TGTGCCAGCAGCTTTGGGGGGGGAGGGTCCTATAATTCACCCCTCCACTTT . . TRBJ1-6 17 TRBV5-4
CASSLNSAGSGANVLTF TGTGCCAGCAGCTTAAACTCCGCAGGCTCTGGGGCCAACGTCCTGACTTTC few . TRBJ2-6 17 TRBV7-3
CASSLAEGIKDEQFF TGTGCCAGCAGCTTAGCGGAGGGAATCAAAGATGAGCAGTTCTTC . . TRBJ2-1 15 TRBV7-9
CASSLQMSSYNSPLHF TGTGCCAGCAGCTTACAGATGAGCTCCTATAATTCACCCCTCCACTTT . . TRBJ1-6 16 TRBV5-5
CASSRNQDVPGQGWETQYF TGTGCCAGCAGTCGTAACCAAGATGTCCCGGGACAGGGTTGGGAGACCCAGTACTTC . TRBD1 TRBJ2-5 19 TRBV6-2/TRBV6-3
CASRLINSNTEAFF TGTGCCAGCAGGTTGATCAATAGTAACACTGAAGCTTTCTTT . . TRBJ1-1 14 TRBV28
CASSQVGGPGETQYF TGTGCCAGCAGCCAAGTGGGGGGGCCGGGAGAGACCCAGTACTTC . . TRBJ2-5 15 TRBV4-2
CASRRDSQETQYF TGTGCCAGCCGCCGGGACAGCCAAGAGACCCAGTACTTC . TRBD1 TRBJ2-5 13 TRBV19
CASSVDGTGVYGYTF TGTGCCAGCAGCGTTGATGGGACAGGGGTTTATGGCTACACCTTC . TRBD1 TRBJ1-2 15 TRBV9
CATSEPDRQNTDTQYF TGTGCCACCAGTGAACCGGACAGGCAGAACACAGATACGCAGTATTTT . TRBD1 TRBJ2-3 16 TRBV24-1
CAWSLNRDGYTF TGTGCCTGGAGCCTCAACAGAGATGGCTACACCTTC . . TRBJ1-2 12 TRBV30
CASSLGQGFRQPQHF TGTGCCAGCAGTTTAGGACAGGGGTTTCGTCAGCCCCAGCATTTT . TRBD1 TRBJ1-5 15 TRBV27
CASSLSGWTMNTEAFF TGTGCCAGCAGTTTATCGGGTTGGACAATGAACACTGAAGCTTTCTTT . . TRBJ1-1 16 TRBV27
CASNPAGAGETQYF TGTGCCAGCAACCCCGCAGGGGCGGGCGAGACCCAGTACTTC . . TRBJ2-5 14 TRBV6-5
CASSAGVPSYNEQFF TGTGCCAGCAGCGCTGGAGTCCCTTCCTACAATGAGCAGTTCTTC few . TRBJ2-1 15 TRBV5-6